These T cell receptor beta chains were read from a single sample in a study of T cells in Graves' hyperthyroidism and ophthalmopathy. TCRdb redid the calling of the multiplex PCR reads with MiXCR, one entry per CDR3 protein. The sample has about 540,000 distinct CDR3 sequences, 46% seen once. Sequenced: peripheral blood or thyroid tissue (not recorded which). The receptors originated from a woman aged 18 to 35 with Graves' hyperthyroidism. The CDR3 runs from the conserved cysteine through the conserved F or W. The D gene is left open where the match is weak.

.	TRBV29-1	15	CSVAQGRMNEQPQHF
.	TRBV27	13	CASAAGSSYEQYF
.	TRBV7-3	14	CASSPTEVKVGYTF
TRBD1	TRBV30	13	CAWRKTGTYGYTF
.	TRBV2	15	CASSDGDRQMNTIYF
.	TRBV2	16	CASNVLAGGRNQPQHF
TRBD1	TRBV29-1	12	CSGGTGVYGYTF
TRBD1	TRBV5-1	15	CASMPGGFKADTQYF
.	TRBV4-3	13	CASSQDLADEQFF
.	TRBV3-2	16	CASSQDLRELKETQYF
TRBD1	TRBV7-9	14	CASSPTGRKTEAFF
TRBD1	TRBV2	15	CASSPDRARYNEQFF
.	TRBV12-3/TRBV12-4	15	CASSPPTGIGNTIYF
TRBD1	TRBV7-8	14	CASSEPGQGYEQYF
TRBD2	TRBV29-1	12	CSAGGATDTQYF
.	TRBV3-2	15	CASSREGAFGNTIYF
.	TRBV5-1	14	CASSREFRNTEAFF